This TCR beta chain derives from a study of spatial heterogeneity in lung cancer. About the research overall: Alpha-chain sequences were consistently detected less often than beta-chain sequences. The average appearance count of each unique TCR and UMI combination in raw reads was more than ten.

Each CDR3 protein is one row after TCRdb ran MiXCR on the 5' RACE reads. The sample carries approximately 11,000 distinct CDR3 sequences, roughly 3.7% recorded once. V dropped 5 bases and J dropped 1 base, with 8 bases sitting between them. The germline V gene has CDR1 SNHLY and CDR2 FYNNEI. CDR3 length: 13 amino acids. By frequency in the sample, this clonotype is medium-sized. This beta chain slipped into a library made for alpha chains as a stray read, so its size is not meaningful. The time point denotes: sample taken at primary tumor resection. From tumor, nontumor lung or frozen PBMC, whole RNA was taken unsorted for sequencing. The donor group consisted of around 70 patients who had untreated, early-stage non-small cell lung cancer.

The sequence came from a male donor with early-stage non-small cell lung cancer. The material sequenced was normal lung tissue next to the tumor, taken at surgery. The V call is TRBV2, the J call TRBJ1-1; the D gene is possibly TRBD1 (5 bases). CDR3 DNA sequence: TGTGCCAGCAGTAGACAGACGAACACTGAAGCTTTCTTT. This encodes CASSRQTNTEAFF.